This TCR beta chain is drawn from a study of CD8 T cells in ankylosing spondylitis. This clonotype was recorded at least ten times. The antigen is unknown. TCRdb analysed the 5' RACE reads with MiXCR anew, one entry per CDR3 protein. There are approximately 520,000 distinct CDR3 sequences in the sample; about 5% occur only once, and approximately 4% lies in the top ten. Whole-study findings and limits: Apparently characteristic of ankylosing spondylitis blood was a TCR beta motif (under ten highly homologous variants).

CDR3 length: 15 residues. Trimming pared 2 bases from V and 6 bases from J, leaving 15 bases between. CDR1 is MNHEY and CDR2 is SVGEGT in the germline V gene. Sequenced sample: blood, either unsorted or a sorted T cell fraction (not recorded which). The chain combines TRBV6-2 or TRBV6-3 with TRBJ2-3, with D possibly being TRBD2 (7 bases). This sequence was found in a male donor with ankylosing spondylitis. CDR3 amino acids: CASSYGRGPFDTQYF. DNA of the CDR3: TGTGCCAGCAGTTACGGGCGGGGGCCCTTCGATACGCAGTATTTT.